The 25 T cell receptor beta chains reported below all come from one sample, sequenced in a study of blood T cells in healthy people across ages. Through a sample-barcoded 5' primer and a J-beta primer mix, a second PCR was run for about 6 to 12 cycles. TCRdb re-derived calls from the 5' RACE reads in MiXCR, one entry per CDR3 protein. The profile covers over 1,300,000 distinct CDR3 sequences, with approximately 59% appearing a single time and roughly 6.3% taken by the ten largest. Input material: blood. The source of these receptors is a man younger than 35 in good health.

The chain joins TRBV12-3 or TRBV12-4 to TRBJ2-2; 9 positions agree with TRBD2. The J segment lost 0 bases and the V segment lost 9 bases, leaving 14 bases of the junction unmatched. The CDR3 runs 18 residues. CDR3 DNA: TGTGCCAGGCCTCCACTCGGGACTAGCAGAGCGAACACCGGGGAGCTGTTTTTT. This sequence encodes CARPPLGTSRANTGELFF.

The chain uses TRBV11-1 and TRBJ2-3; TRBD2 matches 8 bases. J was trimmed by 7 bases and V by 1 base; bases with no gene match: 7. Germline V gene sequence: CDR1 SGHAT, CDR2 FQDESV (reference sequence). The CDR3 extends over 15 amino acids. The CDR3 DNA follows: TGTGCCAGCAGCTTAGTTGCGGGAGGCATAAATACGCAGTATTTT. This translates into CASSLVAGGINTQYF.

This clonotype was observed once. The chain recombines TRBV6-5 with TRBJ1-2; D ambiguous. CDR3 length: 14 amino acids. With 0 bases removed from V and 2 bases from J, the gap between germline ends came to 7 bases. Germline CDR1 is MNHEY and CDR2 is SVGAGI. CDR3 residues: CASSYSVLNYGYTF. CDR3 DNA: TGTGCCAGCAGTTACTCGGTCTTAAACTATGGCTACACCTTC.

The chain recombines TRBV3-1 with TRBJ2-7; D is unclear. Trimming left V 0 bases short and J 0 bases short, with 15 bases between. Germline loops: CDR1 LGHDT, CDR2 YNNKEL (reference sequence). This CDR3 has 17 amino acids. The CDR3 protein is CASSQEVGPLPSYEQYF. CDR3 bases: TGTGCCAGCAGCCAAGAAGTAGGCCCTCTACCCTCCTACGAGCAGTACTTC.

The CDR3 DNA reads TGTGCCAGCAGTCTACACCTGAGCTCTGGAAACACCATATATTTT. The encoded protein is CASSLHLSSGNTIYF. The chain has TRBV12-3 or TRBV12-4 and TRBJ1-3; D gene ambiguous. Trimming cost V 5 bases and J 0 bases, with 11 bases left between them. This CDR3 region has 15 residues.

V usage is TRBV27 and J usage is TRBJ1-4; perhaps TRBD1 as D (5 bases). Germline CDR1 is MNHEY and CDR2 is SMNVEV (reference sequence). The V end lost 11 bases, the J end lost 2 bases, and 15 bases lay between the germline ends. The CDR3 runs to 14 residues. CDR3 DNA sequence: TGTGCCGGGGGGAATCATTTCACTAATGAAAAACTGTTTTTT. Protein: CAGGNHFTNEKLFF.

This clonotype has a single count. The genes are TRBV14 and TRBJ1-6; D is unclear. The germline gives CDR1 SGHDN, CDR2 FVKESK. Trimming cost V 0 bases and J 7 bases, with 7 bases left between them. CDR3 size: 14 residues. The CDR3 DNA follows: TGTGCCAGCAGCCAAGATACAGCAAATTCACCCCTCCACTTT. It yields the protein CASSQDTANSPLHF.

The chain has TRBV6-6 and TRBJ1-2; 8 bases align to TRBD1. The V segment lost 2 bases and the J segment 4 bases; nucleotides outside the gene matches: 9. Germline lookup yields CDR1 MNHNY and CDR2 SVGAGI (reference sequence). This CDR3 region has 16 residues. DNA of the CDR3: TGTGCCAGCAGTTACGCCCCAGGGGGCGCAGGCTATGGCTACACCTTC. Translation gives CASSYAPGGAGYGYTF.

The chain carries TRBV27 and TRBJ2-7; D is uncertain. Trimming stripped 2 bases from V and 7 bases from J, with 15 bases between. This CDR3 region has 14 residues. From germline, CDR1 is MNHEY and CDR2 SMNVEV (reference sequence). For the CDR3, the DNA is TGTGCCAGCAGTTTAACCCTAGATAGCTGGGAGCAGTACTTC. Its protein is CASSLTLDSWEQYF.

The rearrangement uses TRBV27 and TRBJ2-1; 9 bases map to TRBD1. The trim removed 4 bases at V and 7 bases at J, leaving 8 bases unmatched. CDR3 length: 15 amino acids. In germline, CDR1 is MNHEY, CDR2 SMNVEV (reference sequence). Here the CDR3 DNA reads TGTGCCAGCAGTTATGGGACAGGGCTAGGGAATGAGCAGTTCTTC. Its translation: CASSYGTGLGNEQFF.

The chain carries TRBV4-1 and TRBJ2-1; 8 positions agree with TRBD2. This CDR3 is built from 16 residues. From germline, CDR1 is MGHRA and CDR2 YSYEKL. Trimming at V came to 0 bases and at J to 5 bases, leaving 6 bases not matched to a gene. CDR3 sequence: CASSQEAGAPHNEQFF. CDR3 DNA: TGCGCCAGCAGCCAAGAAGCGGGAGCGCCCCACAATGAGCAGTTCTTC.

The chain combines TRBV15 with TRBJ2-1; TRBD2 matches at 7 bases. This CDR3 is 15 amino acids long. CDR1 is LNHNV and CDR2 is YYDKDF in the germline V gene (reference sequence). V lost 5 bases and J lost 3; bases outside the gene matches: 7. The CDR3 region is CATSGSGAGYNEQFF. As DNA, the CDR3 is TGTGCCACCAGCGGAAGCGGGGCTGGCTACAATGAGCAGTTCTTC. The variable domain in full, with the rest retrieved from reference TRBV15 and TRBJ2-1, is DAMVIQNPRYQVTQFGKPVTLSCSQTLNHNVMYWYQQKSSQAPKLLFHYYDKDFNNEADTPDNFQSRRPNTSFCFLDIRSPGLGDTAMYLCATSGSGAGYNEQFFGPGTRLTVL.

The rearrangement uses TRBV20-1 and TRBJ2-7; 13 bases fit TRBD2. The CDR3 spans 15 residues. V lost 2 bases to trimming and J lost 3 bases; unmatched junction nucleotides: 4. Per the germline V gene, CDR1 is DFQATT and CDR2 is SNEGSKA (reference sequence). Here the CDR3 reads CSARRTSGGFYEQYF. The DNA of the CDR3 is TGCAGTGCTAGACGGACTAGCGGGGGTTTCTACGAGCAGTACTTC.

The gene calls are TRBV27 and TRBJ2-1, with TRBD1 as a possible D gene (6 bases). V was shortened by 2 bases and J by 2 bases, with 13 bases between the two germline ends. The CDR3 has 16 residues. CDR1 and CDR2 from the germline V gene are MNHEY and SMNVEV (reference sequence). The DNA of the CDR3 is TGTGCCAGCAGTTTAGGCCTCGGGACACCCTACAATGAGCAGTTCTTC. Protein: CASSLGLGTPYNEQFF.

This chain connects TRBV20-1 to TRBJ2-5, with D perhaps matching TRBD2 (6 bases). The J call may be incorrect, as the DNA end agrees better with TRBJ2-7. Germline V gene sequence: CDR1 DFQATT, CDR2 SNEGSKA (reference sequence). This CDR3 has 17 amino acids. CDR3 in DNA: TGCAGTGCTTCCTCGAGGGGCGGCGGGACGCGATCCTACGAGCAGTACTTC. Translated: CSASSRGGGTRSYEQYF.

The J gene is TRBJ2-5, the V gene TRBV7-9; D is possibly TRBD1 (7 bases). The better agreement between TRBJ2-7 and the DNA end casts doubt on the J call. CDR3 length: 16 residues. Looked up from germline, CDR1 is SEHNR and CDR2 is FQNEAQ (reference sequence). CDR3 sequence: CASSGLWRDSDYEQYF. As DNA, the CDR3 is TGTGCCAGCAGTGGTCTTTGGAGGGACAGCGACTACGAGCAGTACTTC.

This clonotype was counted only a few times. The chain carries TRBV6-2 or TRBV6-3 and TRBJ2-5; 7 bases match TRBD2. In germline, CDR1 is MNHEY, CDR2 SVGEGT. CDR3 length: 13 amino acids. J lost 9 bases, V lost 11 bases, and 15 bases had no gene match. DNA of the CDR3: TGTGCCGGGAGGGCCAGTCTCTTGGAGCCCCAGTACTTC. Protein: CAGRASLLEPQYF.

The chain uses TRBV4-1 and TRBJ1-2; 7 bases line up with TRBD1. The CDR3 covers 15 residues. Germline CDR1 and CDR2: MGHRA and YSYEKL. Trimming removed 2 bases from V and 8 bases from J; junction bases left unmatched: 11. CDR3 protein: CASSQNVRGAGGYTF. The CDR3 DNA is TGCGCCAGCAGCCAAAACGTCAGGGGGGCCGGCGGCTACACCTTC.

The chain is built from TRBV29-1 and TRBJ2-7, with TRBD1 matching over 8 bases. Germline-derived CDR1 and CDR2 are SQVTM and ANQGSEA. The ends lost 7 bases at V and 5 bases at J; junction bases unmatched: 7. The CDR3 spans 12 residues. The DNA of the CDR3 is TGCAGCGCCCTTGACAGGGGCAACGAGCAGTACTTC. Amino acid sequence: CSALDRGNEQYF.

There are a few counts of this clonotype. The V call is TRBV15, the J call TRBJ1-4; D perhaps matches TRBD1 (5 bases). V shed 0 bases and J shed 4 bases, with 12 bases lying between them. CDR3 size: 16 residues. Looked up from germline, CDR1 is LNHNV and CDR2 is YYDKDF (reference sequence). CDR3 protein: CATSRDTGGVNEKLFF. The CDR3 coding sequence is TGTGCCACCAGCAGAGATACTGGGGGGGTTAATGAAAAACTGTTTTTT. The whole variable domain, filled in from reference TRBV15 and TRBJ1-4, reads DAMVIQNPRYQVTQFGKPVTLSCSQTLNHNVMYWYQQKSSQAPKLLFHYYDKDFNNEADTPDNFQSRRPNTSFCFLDIRSPGLGDTAMYLCATSRDTGGVNEKLFFGSGTQLSVL.

The chain combines TRBV6-5 with TRBJ1-1, with unresolved D. Trimming pared 8 bases from V and 13 bases from J, leaving 11 bases between. In germline, CDR1 is MNHEY, CDR2 SVGAGI. The CDR3 spans 9 residues. CDR3 sequence (DNA): TGTGCCAGCGGGTTTGAAAATTTCTTT. Its protein product is CASGFENFF.

The chain couples TRBV6-5 to TRBJ1-2; D is ambiguous. Trimming removed 2 bases at V and 6 bases at J, with 10 bases between. The CDR3 is 13 residues long. From germline, CDR1 is MNHEY and CDR2 SVGAGI. CDR3 DNA sequence: TGTGCCAGCAGTTACGGCCCCCAGGATGGCTACACCTTC. This gives the protein CASSYGPQDGYTF.

V is TRBV4-1 and J is TRBJ2-1; 9 bases are a match to TRBD1. There are 15 residues in the CDR3. Per the germline V gene, CDR1 is MGHRA and CDR2 is YSYEKL. The V and J ends lost 0 bases and 6 bases, in that order; junction bases with no gene match: 3. The CDR3 DNA reads as TGCGCCAGCAGCCAAGATCCGACAGGGGGCAATGAGCAGTTCTTC. It is translated as CASSQDPTGGNEQFF.

This clonotype was seen at least ten times. The chain links TRBV20-1 to TRBJ2-1; 7 bases map to TRBD2. Germline values: CDR1 DFQATT, CDR2 SNEGSKA (reference sequence). The trim removed 5 bases at V and 4 bases at J, leaving 5 bases unmatched. The CDR3 sequence is 13 residues long. The CDR3 region is CSAGSGDYNEQFF. The CDR3 DNA is TGCAGTGCTGGGAGCGGGGATTACAATGAGCAGTTCTTC.

This clonotype was counted a single time. The chain employs TRBV28 and TRBJ2-1; D may be TRBD2 (5 bases). Trimming took off 8 bases at V and 10 bases at J, with 21 bases between the two ends. In germline, CDR1 is MDHEN, CDR2 SYDVKM. The CDR3 is 14 amino acids. In DNA, the CDR3 is TGTGCCAGCCAAGGGAGCCCCCCCCTTTGGGAGCAGTTCTTC. Translation: CASQGSPPLWEQFF.